The T cell receptor beta chain under discussion was sequenced for a study of cytomegalovirus exposure and HLA in healthy donors. Study results and caveats: Versus the approximately 720-donor mean, an Asian-associated ancestry cluster reportedly showed fewer N-insertions in a later analysis.

This CDR3 has 15 amino acids. Germline-derived CDR1 and CDR2 are SNHLY and FYNNEI. A remark on this clone: Its antigen remains unknown. Germline is not matched at one junction end, which may reflect a read error.

PCR primers comprised 60 Vbeta and 13 Jbeta primers. Clones were sequenced by immunoSEQ multiplex PCR, and TCRdb holds only the in-frame ones, with some missing. The sample records 230,000 or so clones, around nine tenths being singletons. The sequence derives from a girl between 2 and 10 years old in good health and CMV-seronegative. The sequenced material came from PBMCs. V is TRBV2 and J is TRBJ1-1; a weak D match, TRBD1 (5 bases). The chain's CDR3 is CASREGRASTTEAFF. DNA of the CDR3: TGTGCCAGCAGGGAAGGCAGGGCATCAACAACTGAAGCTTTCTTT.